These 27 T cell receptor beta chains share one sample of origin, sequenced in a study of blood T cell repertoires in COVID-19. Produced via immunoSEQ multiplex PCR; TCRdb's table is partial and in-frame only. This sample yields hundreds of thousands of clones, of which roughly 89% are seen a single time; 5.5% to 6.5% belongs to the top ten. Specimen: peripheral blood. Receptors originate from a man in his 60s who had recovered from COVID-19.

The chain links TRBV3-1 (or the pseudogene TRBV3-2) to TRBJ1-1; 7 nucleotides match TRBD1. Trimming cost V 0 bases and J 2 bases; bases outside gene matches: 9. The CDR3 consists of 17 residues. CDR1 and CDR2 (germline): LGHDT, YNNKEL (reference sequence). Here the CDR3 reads CASSQDWAGGINTEAFF. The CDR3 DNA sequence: TGTGCCAGCAGCCAAGATTGGGCAGGGGGTATCAACACTGAAGCTTTCTTT.

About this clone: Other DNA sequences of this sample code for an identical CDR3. This CDR3 reads CASSPSPLNEQFF. CDR3 sequence (DNA): TGTGCCAGCAGCCCCAGTCCCCTCAATGAGCAGTTCTTC. The chain joins TRBV7-3 to TRBJ2-1, with D unclear. The CDR3 length is 13 residues. In germline, CDR1 is SGHTA, CDR2 FQGTGA. V gave up 5 bases and J gave up 6 bases, with 11 bases separating them.

CDR3 DNA sequence: TGTGCCACCAGTGATCAGACAGGAGCCGGTTTCAAGCAGTATTTT. It codes for CATSDQTGAGFKQYF. The chain links TRBV24-1 to TRBJ2-3; D might be TRBD1 (6 bases). Germline values: CDR1 KGHDR, CDR2 SFDVKD. The CDR3 loop spans 15 amino acids. The V gene lost 3 bases and the J gene lost 11 bases, with 20 bases spanning the gap.

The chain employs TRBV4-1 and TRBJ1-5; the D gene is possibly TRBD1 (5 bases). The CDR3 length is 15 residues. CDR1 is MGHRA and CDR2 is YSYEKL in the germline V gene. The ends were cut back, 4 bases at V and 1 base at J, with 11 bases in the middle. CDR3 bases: TGCGCCAGCAGCCCGCTCGGGGGGAGCAATCAGCCCCAGCATTTT. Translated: CASSPLGGSNQPQHF.

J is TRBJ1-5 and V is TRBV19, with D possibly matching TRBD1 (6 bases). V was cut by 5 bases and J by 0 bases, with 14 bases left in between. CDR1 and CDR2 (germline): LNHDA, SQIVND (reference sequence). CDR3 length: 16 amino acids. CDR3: CASSETRGNSNQPQHF. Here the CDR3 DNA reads TGTGCCAGTAGTGAGACCAGGGGTAATAGCAATCAGCCCCAGCATTTT.

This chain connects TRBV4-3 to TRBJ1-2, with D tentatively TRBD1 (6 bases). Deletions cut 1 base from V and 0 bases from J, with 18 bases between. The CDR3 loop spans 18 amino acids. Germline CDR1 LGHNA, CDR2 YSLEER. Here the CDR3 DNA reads TGCGCCAGCAGCCAAGGTGGTACAGGGCCTACCTCTAACTATGGCTACACCTTC. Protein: CASSQGGTGPTSNYGYTF.

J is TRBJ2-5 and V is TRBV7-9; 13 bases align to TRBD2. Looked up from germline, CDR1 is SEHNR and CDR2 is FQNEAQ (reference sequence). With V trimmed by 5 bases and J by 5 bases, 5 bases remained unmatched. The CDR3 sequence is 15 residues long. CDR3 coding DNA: TGTGCCAGCAGCGTACTAGCGGGGGGGCAGGAGACCCAGTACTTC. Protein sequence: CASSVLAGGQETQYF.

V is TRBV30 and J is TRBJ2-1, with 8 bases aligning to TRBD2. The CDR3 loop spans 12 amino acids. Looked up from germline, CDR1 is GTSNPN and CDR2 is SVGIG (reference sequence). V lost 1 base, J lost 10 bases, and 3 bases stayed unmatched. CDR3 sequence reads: CAWSDRLAEQFF. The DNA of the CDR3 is TGTGCCTGGAGTGACCGACTAGCGGAGCAGTTCTTC.

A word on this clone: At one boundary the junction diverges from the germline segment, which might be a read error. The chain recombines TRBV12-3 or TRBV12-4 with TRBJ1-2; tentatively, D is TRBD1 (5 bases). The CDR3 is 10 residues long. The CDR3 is CASSLGQTAF. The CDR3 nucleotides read TGTGCCAGCAGTTTAGGACAGACGGCCTTC.

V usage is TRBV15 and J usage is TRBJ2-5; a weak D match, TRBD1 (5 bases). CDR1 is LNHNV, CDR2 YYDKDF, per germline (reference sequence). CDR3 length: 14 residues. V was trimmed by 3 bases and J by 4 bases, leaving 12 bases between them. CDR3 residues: CATSSGAGAETQYF. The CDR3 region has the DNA TGTGCCACCAGCAGTGGTGCTGGGGCAGAGACCCAGTACTTC.

The CDR3 region is CASSLFASGVQETQYF. Written as DNA, the CDR3 is TGTGCCAGCAGCTTGTTCGCGAGCGGGGTCCAAGAGACCCAGTACTTC. The chain combines TRBV5-6 with TRBJ2-5, with 7 bases aligning to TRBD2. J gave up 1 base and V 1 base, and 7 bases lay outside the gene matches. CDR3 length: 16 amino acids. CDR1 is SGHDT and CDR2 is YYEEEE in the germline V gene.

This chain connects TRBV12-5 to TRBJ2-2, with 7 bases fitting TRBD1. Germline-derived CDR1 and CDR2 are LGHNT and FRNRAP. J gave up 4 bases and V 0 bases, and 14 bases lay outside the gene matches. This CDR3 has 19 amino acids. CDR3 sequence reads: CASGLVLGGRGSITGELFF. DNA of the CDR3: TGTGCTAGTGGTTTGGTACTCGGTGGCAGGGGGTCGATCACCGGGGAGCTGTTTTTT. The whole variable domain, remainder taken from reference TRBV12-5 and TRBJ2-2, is DARVTQTPRHKVTEMGQEVTMRCQPILGHNTVFWYRQTMMQGLELLAYFRNRAPLDDSGMPKDRFSAEMPDATLATLKIQPSEPRDSAVYFCASGLVLGGRGSITGELFFGEGSRLTVL.

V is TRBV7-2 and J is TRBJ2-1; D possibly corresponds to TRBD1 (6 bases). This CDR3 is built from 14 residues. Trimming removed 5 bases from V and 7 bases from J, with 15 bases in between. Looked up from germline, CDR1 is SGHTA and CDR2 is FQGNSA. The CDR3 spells CASSADSSGNEQFF. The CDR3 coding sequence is TGTGCCAGCAGCGCGGACAGCTCTGGGAATGAGCAGTTCTTC. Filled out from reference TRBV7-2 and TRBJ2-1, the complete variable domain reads GAGVSQSPSNKVTEKGKDVELRCDPISGHTALYWYRQSLGQGLEFLIYFQGNSAPDKSGLPSDRFSAERTGGSVSTLTIQRTQQEDSAVYLCASSADSSGNEQFFGPGTRLTVL.

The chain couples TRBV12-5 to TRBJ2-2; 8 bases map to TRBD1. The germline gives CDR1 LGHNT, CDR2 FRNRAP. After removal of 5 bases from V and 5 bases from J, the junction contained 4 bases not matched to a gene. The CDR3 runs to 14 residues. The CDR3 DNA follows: TGTGCTAGTGGTCCAGGGGGCTGGACCGGGGAGCTGTTTTTT. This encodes CASGPGGWTGELFF. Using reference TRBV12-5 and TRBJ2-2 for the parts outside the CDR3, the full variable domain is DARVTQTPRHKVTEMGQEVTMRCQPILGHNTVFWYRQTMMQGLELLAYFRNRAPLDDSGMPKDRFSAEMPDATLATLKIQPSEPRDSAVYFCASGPGGWTGELFFGEGSRLTVL.

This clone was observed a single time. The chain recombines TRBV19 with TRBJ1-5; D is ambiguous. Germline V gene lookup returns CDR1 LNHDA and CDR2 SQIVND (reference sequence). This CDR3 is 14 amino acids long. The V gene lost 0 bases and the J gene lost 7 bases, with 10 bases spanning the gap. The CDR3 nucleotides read TGTGCCAGTAGTATAGATCAGGTACGACAGCCCCAGCATTTT. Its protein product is CASSIDQVRQPQHF. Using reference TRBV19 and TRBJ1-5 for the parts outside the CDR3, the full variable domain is DGGITQSPKYLFRKEGQNVTLSCEQNLNHDAMYWYRQDPGQGLRLIYYSQIVNDFQKGDIAEGYSVSREKKESFPLTVTSAQKNPTAFYLCASSIDQVRQPQHFGDGTRLSIL.

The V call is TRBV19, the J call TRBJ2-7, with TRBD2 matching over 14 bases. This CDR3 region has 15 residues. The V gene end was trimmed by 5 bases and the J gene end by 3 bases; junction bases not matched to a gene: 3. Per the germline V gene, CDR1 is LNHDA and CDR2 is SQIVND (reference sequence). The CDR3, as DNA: TGTGCCAGTAGTCGACTAGCGGGGGGGAGCTACGAGCAGTACTTC. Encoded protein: CASSRLAGGSYEQYF.

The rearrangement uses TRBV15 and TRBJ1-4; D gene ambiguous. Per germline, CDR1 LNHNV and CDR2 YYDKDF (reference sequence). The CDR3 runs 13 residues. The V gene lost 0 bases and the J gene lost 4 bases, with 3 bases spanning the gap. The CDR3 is CATSRDINEKLFF. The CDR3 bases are TGTGCCACCAGCAGAGATATTAATGAAAAACTGTTTTTT.

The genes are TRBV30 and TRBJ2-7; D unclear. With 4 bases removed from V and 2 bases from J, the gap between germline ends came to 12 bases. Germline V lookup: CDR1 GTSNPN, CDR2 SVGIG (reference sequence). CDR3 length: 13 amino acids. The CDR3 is CAWIGDSTYEQYF. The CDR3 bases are TGTGCCTGGATTGGCGACTCTACCTACGAGCAGTACTTC.

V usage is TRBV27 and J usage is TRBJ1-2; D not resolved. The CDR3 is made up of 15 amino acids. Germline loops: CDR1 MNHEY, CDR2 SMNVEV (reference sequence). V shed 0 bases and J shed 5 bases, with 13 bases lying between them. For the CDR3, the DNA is TGTGCCAGCAGTTTATCTCCGCAGGTTTGGTATGGCTACACCTTC. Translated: CASSLSPQVWYGYTF.

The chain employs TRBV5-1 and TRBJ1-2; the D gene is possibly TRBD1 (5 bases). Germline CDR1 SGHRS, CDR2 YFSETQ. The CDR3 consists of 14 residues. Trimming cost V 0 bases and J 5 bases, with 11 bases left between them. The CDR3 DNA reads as TGCGCCAGCAGCTTGGACCCGGAGGGGTATGGCTACACCTTC. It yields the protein CASSLDPEGYGYTF.

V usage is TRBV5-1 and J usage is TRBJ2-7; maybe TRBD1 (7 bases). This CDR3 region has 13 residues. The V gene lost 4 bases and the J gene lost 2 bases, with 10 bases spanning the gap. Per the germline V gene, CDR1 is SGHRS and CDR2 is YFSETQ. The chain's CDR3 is CASSGGTAYEQYF. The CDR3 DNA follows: TGCGCCAGCAGCGGGGGGACAGCCTACGAGCAGTACTTC.

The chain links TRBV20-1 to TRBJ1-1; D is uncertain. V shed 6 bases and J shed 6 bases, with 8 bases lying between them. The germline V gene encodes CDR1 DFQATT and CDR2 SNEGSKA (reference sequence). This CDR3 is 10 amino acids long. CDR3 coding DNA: TGCAGTGCCCAAGCCGCTGAAGCTTTCTTT. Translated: CSAQAAEAFF.

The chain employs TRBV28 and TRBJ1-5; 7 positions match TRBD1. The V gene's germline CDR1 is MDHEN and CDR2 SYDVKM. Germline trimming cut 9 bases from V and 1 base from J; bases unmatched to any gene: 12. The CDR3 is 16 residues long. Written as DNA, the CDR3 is TGTGCCAGGCCAAATGGGACAGAAGTGAGCAATCAGCCCCAGCATTTT. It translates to CARPNGTEVSNQPQHF.

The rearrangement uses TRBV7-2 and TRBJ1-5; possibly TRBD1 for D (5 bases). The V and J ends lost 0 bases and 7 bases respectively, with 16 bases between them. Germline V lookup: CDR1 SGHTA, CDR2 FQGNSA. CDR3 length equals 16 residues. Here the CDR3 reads CASSLAGRELGQPQHF. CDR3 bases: TGTGCCAGCAGCTTAGCGGGACGGGAGCTAGGGCAGCCCCAGCATTTT.

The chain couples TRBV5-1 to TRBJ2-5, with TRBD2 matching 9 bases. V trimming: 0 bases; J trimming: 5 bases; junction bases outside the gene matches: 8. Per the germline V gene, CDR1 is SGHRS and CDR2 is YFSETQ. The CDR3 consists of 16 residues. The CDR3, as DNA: TGCGCCAGCAGCTTGGCGATAGCGGGGGCGGGTGAGACCCAGTACTTC. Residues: CASSLAIAGAGETQYF.

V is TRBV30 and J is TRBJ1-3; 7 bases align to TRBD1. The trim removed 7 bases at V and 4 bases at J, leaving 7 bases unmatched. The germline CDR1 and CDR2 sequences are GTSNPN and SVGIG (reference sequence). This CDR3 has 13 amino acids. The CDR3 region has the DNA TGTGCCTCCGGAAGGGGGCCAGGAAACACCATATATTTT. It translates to CASGRGPGNTIYF. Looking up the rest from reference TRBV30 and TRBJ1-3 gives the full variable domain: SQTIHQWPATLVQPVGSPLSLECTVEGTSNPNLYWYRQAAGRGLQLLFYSVGIGQISSEVPQNLSASRPQDRQFILSSKKLLLSDSGFYLCASGRGPGNTIYFGEGSWLTVV.

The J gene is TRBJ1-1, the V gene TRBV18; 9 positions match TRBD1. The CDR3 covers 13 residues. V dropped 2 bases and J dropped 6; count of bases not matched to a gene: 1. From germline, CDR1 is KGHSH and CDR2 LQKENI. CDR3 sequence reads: CASSPDRGSEAFF. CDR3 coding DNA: TGTGCCAGCTCACCAGACAGGGGGTCTGAAGCTTTCTTT.